This T cell receptor (beta chain) is from a study of patients and donors after allogeneic stem cell transplantation. Trimming took 4 bases from V and 7 from J; bases not matched to a gene: 7. The CDR3 is 13 residues long. In germline, CDR1 is SGHTA, CDR2 FQGTGA. This clonotype was seen just once. TCRdb re-derived calls from the RT-PCR reads in MiXCR, one entry per CDR3 protein. This sample has approximately 200,000 distinct CDR3 sequences, with around 40% found just once. This receptor was identified in a human donor who was either an allogeneic HSCT recipient or a stem cell or donor lymphocyte infusion donor (not recorded which). It is not recorded whose cells these are; they may come from a transplant donor. V and J are TRBV7-3 and TRBJ2-7, with 7 bases identical to TRBD1. Sequencing was done on a sample of blood, either unsorted or a sorted T cell fraction (not recorded which). The CDR3 loop is CASSSDRVGEQYF. CDR3 sequence (DNA): TGTGCCAGCAGCTCCGACAGGGTGGGGGAGCAGTACTTC.